The clone carrying this T cell receptor beta chain has more than one count but fewer than ten. The antigen remains undetermined. Profiled with immunoSEQ multiplex PCR; TCRdb holds only in-frame clones, not every one. Of fewer than 15,000 clones listed, 75% to 90% are singletons. These data are taken from a study of PD-1 blockade in classical Hodgkin lymphoma. The wider study: The patients were dosed with nivolumab 3 mg/kg, infused intravenously every 2 weeks.

CDR1 is SNHLY, CDR2 FYNNEI, per germline. V was shortened by 3 bases and J by 0 bases, with 8 bases between the two germline ends. The CDR3 contains 14 residues. Relapse after autologous stem cell transplantation occurred in every patient, and brentuximab vedotin exposure varied. Findings and limits, study-wide: Anyone who began nivolumab under 1 year after ASCT was excluded. Lower baseline TCR diversity marked trial partial responders and progressors.

The V gene is TRBV2, the J gene TRBJ1-2; D unclear. This material consisted of peripheral blood mononuclear cells (PBMCs), taken at baseline. The TCR sequence derives from a human donor with classical Hodgkin lymphoma. The chain's CDR3 is CASSDRGPNYGYTF. The CDR3 coding sequence is TGTGCCAGCAGTGACCGCGGGCCTAACTATGGCTACACCTTC.